These 3 T cell receptor beta chains share one sample of origin, sequenced in a study of blood T cells in healthy people across ages. The authors ran a second PCR of roughly 7 to 11 cycles using a sample-barcoded 5' primer and a J-beta primer mix. TCRdb redid the calling of the 5' RACE reads with MiXCR, one entry per CDR3 protein. The table includes hundreds of thousands of distinct CDR3 sequences, approximately 39% detected once. Source material: blood. The origin of the receptors is a woman in her sixties in good health.

The V and J genes are TRBV13 and TRBJ2-5; D gene unclear. TRBJ2-7 explains the end of the DNA better; the J call may be wrong. The CDR3 covers 14 residues. CDR1 is PRHDT, CDR2 FYEKMQ, per germline (reference sequence). The CDR3: CASSLRSEEDEQYF. The CDR3, as DNA: TGTGCCAGCAGCTTACGTAGTGAGGAAGACGAGCAGTACTTC.

CDR3 in amino acids: CASSQDGGLAAYEQYF. In DNA form, the CDR3 reads TGTGCCAGCAGCCAAGACGGGGGACTAGCGGCCTACGAGCAGTACTTC. The chain recombines TRBV4-2 with TRBJ2-4; 11 positions agree with TRBD2. The J call is doubtful: the DNA matches TRBJ2-7 better. Germline loops: CDR1 LGHNA, CDR2 YNFKEQ. This CDR3 comprises 16 residues.

This clonotype appeared a few times. The chain links TRBV3-1 to TRBJ2-5; D gene ambiguous. This CDR3 is built from 18 residues. Germline V gives CDR1 LGHDT, CDR2 YNNKEL (reference sequence). Between the trimmed V and J ends, which lost 2 bases and 4 bases, there was a span of 23 bases. The CDR3 protein is CASSQKWKLVSTPETQYF. The CDR3 DNA follows: TGTGCCAGCAGCCAAAAGTGGAAACTCGTATCCACTCCAGAGACCCAGTACTTC.